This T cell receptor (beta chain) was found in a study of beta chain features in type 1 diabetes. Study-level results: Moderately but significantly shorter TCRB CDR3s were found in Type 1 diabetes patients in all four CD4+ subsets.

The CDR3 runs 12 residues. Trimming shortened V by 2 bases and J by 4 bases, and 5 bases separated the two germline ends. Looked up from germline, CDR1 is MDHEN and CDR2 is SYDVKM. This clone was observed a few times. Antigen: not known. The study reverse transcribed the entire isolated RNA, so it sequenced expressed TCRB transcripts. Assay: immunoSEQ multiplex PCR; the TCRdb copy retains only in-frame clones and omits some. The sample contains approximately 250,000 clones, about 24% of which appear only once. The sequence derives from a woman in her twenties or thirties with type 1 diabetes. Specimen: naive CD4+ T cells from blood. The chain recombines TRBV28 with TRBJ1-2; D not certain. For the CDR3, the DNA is TGTGCCAGCAGTTTAGGTAGCTATGGCTACACCTTC. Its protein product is CASSLGSYGYTF.